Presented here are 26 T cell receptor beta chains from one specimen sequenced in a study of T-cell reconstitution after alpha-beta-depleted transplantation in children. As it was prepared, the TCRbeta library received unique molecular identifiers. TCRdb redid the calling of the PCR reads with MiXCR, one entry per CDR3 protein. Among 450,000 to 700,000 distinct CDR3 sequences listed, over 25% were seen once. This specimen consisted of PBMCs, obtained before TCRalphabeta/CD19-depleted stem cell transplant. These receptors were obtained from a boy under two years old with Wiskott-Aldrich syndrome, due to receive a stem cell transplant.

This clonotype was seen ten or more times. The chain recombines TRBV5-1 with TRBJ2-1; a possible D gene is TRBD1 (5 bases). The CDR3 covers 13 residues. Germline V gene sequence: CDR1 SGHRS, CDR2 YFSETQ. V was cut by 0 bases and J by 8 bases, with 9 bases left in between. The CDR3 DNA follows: TGCGCCAGCAGCTTGGGGGGCCGGGATGAGCAGTTCTTC. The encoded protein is CASSLGGRDEQFF. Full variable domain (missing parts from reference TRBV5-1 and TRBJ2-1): KAGVTQTPRYLIKTRGQQVTLSCSPISGHRSVSWYQQTPGQGLQFLFEYFSETQRNKGNFPGRFSGRQFSNSRSEMNVSTLELGDSALYLCASSLGGRDEQFFGPGTRLTVL.

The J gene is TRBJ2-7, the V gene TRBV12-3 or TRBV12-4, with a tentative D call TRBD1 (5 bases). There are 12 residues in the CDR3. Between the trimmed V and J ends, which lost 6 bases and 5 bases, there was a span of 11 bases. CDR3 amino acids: CASSRVSHEQYF. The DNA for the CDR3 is TGTGCCAGCAGCAGGGTTAGCCACGAGCAGTACTTC.

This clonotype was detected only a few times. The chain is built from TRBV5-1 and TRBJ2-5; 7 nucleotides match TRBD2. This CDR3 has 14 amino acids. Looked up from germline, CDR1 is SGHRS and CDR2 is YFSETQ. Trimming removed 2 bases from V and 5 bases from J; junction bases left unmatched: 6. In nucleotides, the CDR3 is TGCGCCAGCAGCTTAGGGAGCGGGATGGAGACCCAGTACTTC. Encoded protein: CASSLGSGMETQYF.

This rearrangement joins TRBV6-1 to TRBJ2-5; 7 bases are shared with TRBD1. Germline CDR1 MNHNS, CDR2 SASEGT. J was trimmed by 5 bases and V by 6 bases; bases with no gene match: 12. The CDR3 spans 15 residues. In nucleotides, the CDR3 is TGTGCCAGCAGCCTGTACAGGGGAATATTGGAGACCCAGTACTTC. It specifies CASSLYRGILETQYF.

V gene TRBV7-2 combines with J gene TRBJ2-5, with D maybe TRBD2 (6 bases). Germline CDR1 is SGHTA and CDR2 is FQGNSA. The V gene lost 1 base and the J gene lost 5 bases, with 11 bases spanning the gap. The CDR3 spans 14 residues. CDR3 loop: CASSLEVLAETQYF. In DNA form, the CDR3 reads TGTGCCAGCAGCTTAGAGGTCCTAGCGGAGACCCAGTACTTC.

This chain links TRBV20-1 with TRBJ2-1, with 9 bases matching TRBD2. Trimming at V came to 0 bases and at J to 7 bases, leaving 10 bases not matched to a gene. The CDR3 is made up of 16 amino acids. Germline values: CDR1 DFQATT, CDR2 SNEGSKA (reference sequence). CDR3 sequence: CSAREWGASGKNEQFF. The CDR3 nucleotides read TGCAGTGCTAGAGAATGGGGGGCTAGCGGGAAAAATGAGCAGTTCTTC.

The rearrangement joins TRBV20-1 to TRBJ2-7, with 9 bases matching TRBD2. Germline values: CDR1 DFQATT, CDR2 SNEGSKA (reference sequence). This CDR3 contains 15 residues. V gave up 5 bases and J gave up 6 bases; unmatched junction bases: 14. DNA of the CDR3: TGCAGTGCTGGCATTAGCGGGAGCGTTTTTTTCGAGCAGTACTTC. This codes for CSAGISGSVFFEQYF.

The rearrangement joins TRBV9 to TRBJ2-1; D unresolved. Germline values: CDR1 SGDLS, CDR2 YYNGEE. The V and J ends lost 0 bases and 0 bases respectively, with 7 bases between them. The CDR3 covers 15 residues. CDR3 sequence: CASSVEESSYNEQFF. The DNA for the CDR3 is TGTGCCAGCAGCGTAGAGGAGAGCTCCTACAATGAGCAGTTCTTC.

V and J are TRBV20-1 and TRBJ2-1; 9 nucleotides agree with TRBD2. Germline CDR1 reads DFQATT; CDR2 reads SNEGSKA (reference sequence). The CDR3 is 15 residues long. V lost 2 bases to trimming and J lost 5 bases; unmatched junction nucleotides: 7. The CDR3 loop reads CSARSPAGGDNEQFF. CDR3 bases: TGCAGTGCTAGATCCCCAGCGGGAGGCGACAATGAGCAGTTCTTC.

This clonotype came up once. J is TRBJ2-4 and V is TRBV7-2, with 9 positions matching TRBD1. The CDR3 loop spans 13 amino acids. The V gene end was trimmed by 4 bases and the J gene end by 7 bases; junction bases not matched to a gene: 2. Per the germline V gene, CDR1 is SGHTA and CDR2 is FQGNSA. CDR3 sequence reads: CASSWDRDNIQYF. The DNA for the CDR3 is TGTGCCAGCAGCTGGGACAGGGATAACATTCAGTACTTC.

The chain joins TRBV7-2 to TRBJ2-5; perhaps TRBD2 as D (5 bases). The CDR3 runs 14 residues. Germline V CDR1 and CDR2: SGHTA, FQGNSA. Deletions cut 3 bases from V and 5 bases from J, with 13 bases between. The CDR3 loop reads CASSFLTSAETQYF. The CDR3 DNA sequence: TGTGCCAGCAGCTTCCTTACTAGTGCGGAGACCCAGTACTTC.

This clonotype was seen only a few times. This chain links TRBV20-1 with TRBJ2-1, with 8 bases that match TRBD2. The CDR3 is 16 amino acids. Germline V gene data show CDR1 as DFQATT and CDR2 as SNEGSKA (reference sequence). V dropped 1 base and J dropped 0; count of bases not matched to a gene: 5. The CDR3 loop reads CSARVTSGSSYNEQFF. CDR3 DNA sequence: TGCAGTGCTAGAGTTACTAGCGGCAGCTCCTACAATGAGCAGTTCTTC.

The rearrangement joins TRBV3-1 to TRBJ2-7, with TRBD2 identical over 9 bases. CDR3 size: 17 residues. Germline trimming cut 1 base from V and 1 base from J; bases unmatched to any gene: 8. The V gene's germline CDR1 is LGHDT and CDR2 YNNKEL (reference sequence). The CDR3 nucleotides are TGTGCCAGCAGCCAAGCGGTCGGGCTAGCGGGGTCCTACGAGCAGTACTTC. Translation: CASSQAVGLAGSYEQYF.

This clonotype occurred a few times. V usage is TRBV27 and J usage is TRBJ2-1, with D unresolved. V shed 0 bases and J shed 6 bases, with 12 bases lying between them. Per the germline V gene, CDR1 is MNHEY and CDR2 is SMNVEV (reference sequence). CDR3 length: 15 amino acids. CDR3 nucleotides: TGTGCCAGCAGTTTATCGTACTCCTGGGGCAATGAGCAGTTCTTC. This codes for CASSLSYSWGNEQFF.

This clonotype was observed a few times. This CDR3 is CATRGATDTQYF. The CDR3, as DNA: TGTGCCACCCGGGGGGCTACAGATACGCAGTATTTT. The V call is TRBV24-1, the J call TRBJ2-3, with D perhaps matching TRBD2 (7 bases). Germline CDR1 is KGHDR and CDR2 is SFDVKD. The CDR3 contains 12 residues. Trimming stripped 9 bases from V and 3 bases from J, with 9 bases between.

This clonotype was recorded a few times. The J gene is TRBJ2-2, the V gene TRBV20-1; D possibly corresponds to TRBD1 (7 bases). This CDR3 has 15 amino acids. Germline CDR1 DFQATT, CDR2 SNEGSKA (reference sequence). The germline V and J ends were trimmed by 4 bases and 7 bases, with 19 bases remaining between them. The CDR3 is CSAIKNRGGYGELFF. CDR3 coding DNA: TGCAGTGCTATAAAAAACAGGGGAGGATACGGGGAGCTGTTTTTT.

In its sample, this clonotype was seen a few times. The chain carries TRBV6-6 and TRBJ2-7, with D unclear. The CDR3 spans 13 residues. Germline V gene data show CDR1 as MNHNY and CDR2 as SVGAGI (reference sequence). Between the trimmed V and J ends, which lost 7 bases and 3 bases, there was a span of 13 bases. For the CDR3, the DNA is TGTGCCAGCACCACAACCAACAGCTACGAGCAGTACTTC. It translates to CASTTTNSYEQYF.

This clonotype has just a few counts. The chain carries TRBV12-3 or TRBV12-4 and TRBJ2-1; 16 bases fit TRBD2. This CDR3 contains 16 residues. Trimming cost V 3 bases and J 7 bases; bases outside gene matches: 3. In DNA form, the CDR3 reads TGTGCCAGCAGTTTGGGACTAGCGGGAGGGAGAAATGAGCAGTTCTTC. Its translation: CASSLGLAGGRNEQFF.

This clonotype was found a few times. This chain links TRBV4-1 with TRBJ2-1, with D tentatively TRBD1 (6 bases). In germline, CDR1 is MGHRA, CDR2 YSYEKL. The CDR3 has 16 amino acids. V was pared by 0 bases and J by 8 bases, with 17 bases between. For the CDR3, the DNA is TGCGCCAGCAGCCAAGATCTCAGGGGACGTAGGGATGAGCAGTTCTTC. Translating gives CASSQDLRGRRDEQFF.

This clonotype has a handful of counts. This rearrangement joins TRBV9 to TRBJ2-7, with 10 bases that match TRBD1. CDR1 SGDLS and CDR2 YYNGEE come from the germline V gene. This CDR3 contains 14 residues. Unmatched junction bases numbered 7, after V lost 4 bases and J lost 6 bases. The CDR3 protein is CASSPRDRGSEQYF. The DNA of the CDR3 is TGTGCCAGCAGCCCCCGGGACAGGGGAAGCGAGCAGTACTTC.

This CDR3 reads CSALQGTEAFF. In DNA form, the CDR3 reads TGCAGTGCACTACAGGGAACTGAAGCTTTCTTT. This chain uses TRBV20-1 with TRBJ1-1; possibly TRBD1 for D (6 bases). V lost 6 bases, J lost 5 bases, and 10 bases lay in between. The CDR3 totals 11 residues. Germline V CDR1 and CDR2: DFQATT, SNEGSKA (reference sequence).

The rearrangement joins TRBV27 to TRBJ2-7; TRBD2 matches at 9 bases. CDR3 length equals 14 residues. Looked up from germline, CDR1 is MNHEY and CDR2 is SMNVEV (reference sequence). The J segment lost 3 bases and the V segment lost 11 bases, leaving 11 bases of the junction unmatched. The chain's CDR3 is CAPGPSGVLYEQYF. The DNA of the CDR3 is TGTGCCCCCGGGCCTAGCGGGGTCCTCTACGAGCAGTACTTC.

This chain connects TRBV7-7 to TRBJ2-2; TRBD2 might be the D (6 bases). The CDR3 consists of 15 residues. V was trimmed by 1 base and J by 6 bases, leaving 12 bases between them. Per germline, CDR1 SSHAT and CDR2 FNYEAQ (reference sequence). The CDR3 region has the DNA TGTGCCAGCAGCTTAGTTCCGGGAGAGCCCGGGGAGCTGTTTTTT. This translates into CASSLVPGEPGELFF.

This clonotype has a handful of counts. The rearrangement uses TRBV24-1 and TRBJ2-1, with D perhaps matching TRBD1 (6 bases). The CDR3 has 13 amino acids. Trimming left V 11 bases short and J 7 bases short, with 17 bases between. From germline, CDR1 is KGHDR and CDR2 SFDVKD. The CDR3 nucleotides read TGTGCCAGTGAACCCACACAGGGAAATGAGCAGTTCTTC. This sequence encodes CASEPTQGNEQFF.

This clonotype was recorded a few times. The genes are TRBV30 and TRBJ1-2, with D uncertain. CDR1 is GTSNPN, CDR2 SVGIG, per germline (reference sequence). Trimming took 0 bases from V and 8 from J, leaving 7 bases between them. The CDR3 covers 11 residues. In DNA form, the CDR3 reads TGTGCCTGGAGTGTAGGAATCGGCTACACCTTC. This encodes CAWSVGIGYTF.

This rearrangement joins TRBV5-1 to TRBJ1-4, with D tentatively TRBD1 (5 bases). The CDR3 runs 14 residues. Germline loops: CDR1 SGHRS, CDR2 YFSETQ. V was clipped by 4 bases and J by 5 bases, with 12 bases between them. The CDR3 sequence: CASSPTGRNEKLFF. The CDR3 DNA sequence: TGCGCCAGCAGCCCCACGGGACGAAATGAAAAACTGTTTTTT.